The rows below give T cell receptor beta chains drawn from one sample of a study of T cell responses to AZD1222 COVID-19 vaccine. Measured with immunoSEQ multiplex PCR; TCRdb has only the in-frame clones, and not every one. The sample consists of approximately 200,000 clones, roughly 94% of them appearing once. The sequenced sample was peripheral blood, obtained 28 days after the second dose of the MenACWY control vaccine. These TCRs come from an adult who received the MenACWY meningococcal vaccine as a control. CDR3s include the opening cysteine and the closing phenylalanine or tryptophan. D genes are given only for firm matches. Where a row states a size, it is once, few, many or the class of an expanded clone; other rows omit it.

j_gene	d_gene	abundance	v_gene	CDR3aa	CDR3nt
TRBJ2-7	-	-	TRBV7-9	CASSPLKSRGYEQYF	TGTGCCAGCAGCCCGTTGAAGTCGCGAGGATACGAGCAGTACTTC
TRBJ1-1	-	-	TRBV30	CAWAGSANTEAFF	TGTGCCTGGGCGGGATCAGCGAACACTGAAGCTTTCTTT
TRBJ1-5	-	-	TRBV30	CAWRRDPNQPQHF	TGTGCCTGGAGAAGGGACCCCAATCAGCCCCAGCATTTT
TRBJ2-7	-	once	TRBV2	CASSGTRSMEQYF	TGTGCCAGCAGCGGGACAAGGTCCATGGAGCAGTACTTC
TRBJ1-1	-	-	TRBV19	CASSAQIRGTEAFF	TGTGCCAGTAGTGCACAAATCAGGGGCACTGAAGCTTTCTTT
TRBJ2-2	-	-	TRBV19	CASSIGNTGELFF	TGTGCCAGTAGTATTGGCAACACCGGGGAGCTGTTTTTT
TRBJ1-5	-	-	TRBV28	CASIEGLGGEPQHF	TGTGCCAGCATCGAAGGACTGGGGGGAGAGCCCCAGCATTTT
TRBJ1-3	-	-	TRBV5-1	CASSLLSGRSDTIYF	TGCGCCAGCAGCTTGCTTTCGGGGAGGTCGGACACCATATATTTT
TRBJ1-2	-	-	TRBV29-1	CSVEGNYGYTF	TGCAGCGTTGAGGGCAACTATGGCTACACCTTC
TRBJ1-1	-	-	TRBV3-1/TRBV3-2	CASSQTGQTEAFF	TGTGCCAGCAGCCAGACTGGACAGACCGAAGCTTTCTTT
TRBJ2-3	TRBD2	-	TRBV28	CASRAGALTDTQYF	TGTGCCAGCAGAGCGGGGGCCCTCACAGATACGCAGTATTTT
TRBJ2-7	TRBD2	-	TRBV7-8	CASSPGGAGGPRYF	TGTGCCAGCAGCCCCGGAGGAGCGGGAGGGCCCAGGTACTTC
TRBJ2-2	-	few	TRBV12-3/TRBV12-4	CASRPSGTGELFF	TGTGCCAGCAGACCTTCCGGCACCGGGGAGCTGTTTTTT
TRBJ1-3	-	once	TRBV4-2	CASSQDTSSGNTIYF	TGTGCCAGCAGCCAAGATACCAGCTCTGGAAACACCATATATTTT
TRBJ1-3	-	-	TRBV2	CASSAGTAYGDTIYF	TGTGCCAGCAGTGCGGGGACGGCCTATGGGGACACCATATATTTT
TRBJ2-1	TRBD2	-	TRBV28	CASSFPGGGGNEQFF	TGTGCCAGCAGTTTCCCCGGGGGCGGGGGGAATGAGCAGTTCTTC
TRBJ2-1	-	-	TRBV2	CASTEGAYNEQFF	TGTGCCAGCACCGAAGGGGCTTACAATGAGCAGTTCTTC
TRBJ1-1	-	-	TRBV7-2	CASSLGENTEAFF	TGTGCCAGCAGCTTAGGGGAGAACACTGAAGCTTTCTTT
TRBJ1-1	TRBD1	-	TRBV28	CASPRTGGEGTEAFF	TGTGCCAGCCCAAGGACAGGGGGCGAGGGCACTGAAGCTTTCTTT
TRBJ2-1	-	-	TRBV5-1	CASSLFTLNEQFF	TGCGCCAGCAGCTTGTTTACTCTCAATGAGCAGTTCTTC
TRBJ2-2	-	-	TRBV5-4	CASSLSKTGELFF	TGTGCCAGCAGCTTGTCTAAAACCGGGGAGCTGTTTTTT
TRBJ1-4	-	-	TRBV10-3	CAISDRGEKLFF	TGTGCCATCAGTGACAGGGGCGAAAAACTGTTTTTT
TRBJ2-1	TRBD2	-	TRBV7-9	CASSFLGGTYNEQFF	TGTGCCAGCAGCTTTCTCGGGGGGACCTACAATGAGCAGTTCTTC
TRBJ2-3	-	-	TRBV11-2	CASSTAGGPKSTQYF	TGTGCCAGCAGCACTGCTGGGGGACCGAAGTCTACGCAGTATTTT
TRBJ2-1	-	-	TRBV4-2	CASSHGAGSNEQFF	TGTGCCAGCAGCCACGGGGCGGGGAGCAATGAGCAGTTCTTC
TRBJ2-3	-	-	TRBV6-6	CASTLDRNPDTQYF	TGTGCCAGCACCCTCGACAGGAACCCAGATACGCAGTATTTT
TRBJ2-7	-	-	TRBV3-1/TRBV3-2	CASSPGTGYITYEQYF	TGTGCCAGCAGCCCAGGAACAGGGTATATCACCTACGAGCAGTACTTC
TRBJ2-2	-	few	TRBV13	CASSLRAVPGELFF	TGTGCCAGCAGCTTAAGAGCGGTCCCCGGGGAGCTGTTTTTT
TRBJ1-5	-	-	TRBV6-2/TRBV6-3	CASSSSTELNQPQHF	TGTGCCAGCAGTTCCTCGACAGAACTCAATCAGCCCCAGCATTTT
TRBJ2-7	TRBD2	-	TRBV7-6	CASSLAVDRLAGVYEQYF	TGTGCCAGCAGCTTAGCCGTTGACCGACTAGCGGGAGTCTACGAGCAGTACTTC
TRBJ2-5	TRBD1	-	TRBV7-9	CASSARQGTGETQYF	TGTGCCAGCAGCGCCCGACAGGGAACGGGCGAGACCCAGTACTTC
TRBJ2-3	-	-	TRBV23-1	CASSGEATDTQYF	TGCGCCAGCAGTGGGGAAGCCACAGATACGCAGTATTTT
TRBJ2-7	-	-	TRBV21-1	CASSIRPHLREQYF	TGTGCCAGCAGCATCCGCCCACACTTAAGGGAGCAGTACTTC
TRBJ1-2	TRBD1	-	TRBV2	CASSGTGTNYGYTF	TGTGCCAGCAGTGGGACAGGGACTAACTATGGCTACACCTTC
TRBJ1-2	TRBD1	-	TRBV28	CASRGTAYGYTF	TGTGCCAGCAGGGGGACAGCCTATGGCTACACCTTC
TRBJ2-7	-	-	TRBV30	CAWSGRSYEQYF	TGTGCCTGGAGTGGTAGATCCTACGAGCAGTACTTC
TRBJ2-3	-	-	TRBV25-1	CASSEWGTDTQYF	TGTGCCAGCAGTGAATGGGGAACAGATACGCAGTATTTT
TRBJ2-7	-	-	TRBV19	CASSSNGLYEQYF	TGTGCCAGTAGTAGCAATGGGCTCTACGAGCAGTACTTC
TRBJ2-7	-	-	TRBV11-1	CASSYSRQIEQYF	TGTGCCAGCAGCTATTCACGACAAATCGAGCAGTACTTC
TRBJ2-7	TRBD1	-	TRBV28	CASSLGDRGSEQYF	TGTGCCAGCAGTTTGGGGGACAGGGGGTCCGAGCAGTACTTC
TRBJ2-5	TRBD2	-	TRBV6-2/TRBV6-3	CASSSPGGGQETQYF	TGTGCCAGCAGTTCCCCGGGAGGTGGACAAGAGACCCAGTACTTC
TRBJ1-1	-	-	TRBV18	CASSLYGMNTEAFF	TGTGCCAGCTCACTTTACGGGATGAACACTGAAGCTTTCTTT
TRBJ2-7	-	-	TRBV28	CASSFRVRVEQYF	TGTGCCAGCAGTTTTCGGGTTCGGGTCGAGCAGTACTTC
TRBJ2-5	-	-	TRBV5-8	CASSFGRQETQYF	TGTGCCAGCAGCTTTGGCAGGCAAGAGACCCAGTACTTC
TRBJ1-4	-	-	TRBV5-1	CASSFGQGQEKLFF	TGCGCCAGCAGCTTCGGTCAGGGTCAGGAAAAACTGTTTTTT
TRBJ2-7	TRBD2	-	TRBV7-2	CASSFNGGATYEQYF	TGTGCCAGCAGCTTTAACGGGGGGGCCACTTACGAGCAGTACTTC
TRBJ1-6	TRBD1	-	TRBV18	CASSPPRQGISSPLHF	TGTGCCAGCTCACCACCGCGACAGGGGATTAGTTCACCCCTCCACTTT
TRBJ2-3	TRBD2	-	TRBV5-1	CASSLAGGRGDTQYF	TGCGCCAGCAGCTTAGCGGGAGGGAGAGGAGATACGCAGTATTTT
TRBJ1-1	TRBD1	-	TRBV9	CASSVGPAGGHTNTEAFF	TGTGCCAGCAGCGTAGGGCCCGCAGGGGGCCACACGAACACTGAAGCTTTCTTT
TRBJ2-7	-	-	TRBV6-5	CASSYSAGLALNPYF	TGTGCCAGCAGTTACTCGGCGGGACTTGCCTTGAACCCGTACTTC
TRBJ2-5	TRBD1	-	TRBV3-1/TRBV3-2	CASSQQGVETQYF	TGTGCCAGCAGCCAACAGGGGGTAGAGACCCAGTACTTC